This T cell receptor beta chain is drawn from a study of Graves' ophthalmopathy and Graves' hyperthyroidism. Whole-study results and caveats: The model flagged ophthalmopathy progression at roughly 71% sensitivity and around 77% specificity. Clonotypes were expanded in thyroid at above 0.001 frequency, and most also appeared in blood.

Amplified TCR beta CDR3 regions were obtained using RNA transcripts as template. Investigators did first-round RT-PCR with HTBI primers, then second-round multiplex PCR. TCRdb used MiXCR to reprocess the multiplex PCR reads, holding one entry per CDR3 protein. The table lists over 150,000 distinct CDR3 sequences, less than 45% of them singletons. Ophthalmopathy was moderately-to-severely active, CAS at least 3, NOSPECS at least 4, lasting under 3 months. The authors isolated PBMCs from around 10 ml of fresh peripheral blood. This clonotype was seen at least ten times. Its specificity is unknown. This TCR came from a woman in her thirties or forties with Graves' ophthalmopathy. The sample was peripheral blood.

CDR3 nucleotides: TGTGCCTGGAGTACCTCGGGGGGATCCTACGAGCAGTACTTC. Protein sequence: CAWSTSGGSYEQYF. The chain employs TRBV30 and TRBJ2-7, with 7 bases aligning to TRBD2. The CDR3 covers 14 residues. Germline V lookup: CDR1 GTSNPN, CDR2 SVGIG (reference sequence). J gave up 1 base and V 2 bases, and 5 bases lay outside the gene matches. The full variable domain, with the rest looked up from reference TRBV30 and TRBJ2-7, is SQTIHQWPATLVQPVGSPLSLECTVEGTSNPNLYWYRQAAGRGLQLLFYSVGIGQISSEVPQNLSASRPQDRQFILSSKKLLLSDSGFYLCAWSTSGGSYEQYFGPGTRLTVT.